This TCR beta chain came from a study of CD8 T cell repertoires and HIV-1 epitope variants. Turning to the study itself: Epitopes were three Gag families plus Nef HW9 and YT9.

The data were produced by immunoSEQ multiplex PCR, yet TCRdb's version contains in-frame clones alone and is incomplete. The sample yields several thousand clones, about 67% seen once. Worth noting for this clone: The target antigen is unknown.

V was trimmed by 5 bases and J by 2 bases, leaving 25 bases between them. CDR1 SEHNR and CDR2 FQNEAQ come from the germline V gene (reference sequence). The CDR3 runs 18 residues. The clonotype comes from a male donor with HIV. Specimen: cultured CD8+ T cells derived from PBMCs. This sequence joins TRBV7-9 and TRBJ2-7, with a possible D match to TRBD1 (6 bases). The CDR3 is CASSPLLGHKAFTYEQYF. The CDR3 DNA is TGTGCCAGCAGCCCACTTCTGGGACATAAAGCGTTCACCTACGAGCAGTACTTC.